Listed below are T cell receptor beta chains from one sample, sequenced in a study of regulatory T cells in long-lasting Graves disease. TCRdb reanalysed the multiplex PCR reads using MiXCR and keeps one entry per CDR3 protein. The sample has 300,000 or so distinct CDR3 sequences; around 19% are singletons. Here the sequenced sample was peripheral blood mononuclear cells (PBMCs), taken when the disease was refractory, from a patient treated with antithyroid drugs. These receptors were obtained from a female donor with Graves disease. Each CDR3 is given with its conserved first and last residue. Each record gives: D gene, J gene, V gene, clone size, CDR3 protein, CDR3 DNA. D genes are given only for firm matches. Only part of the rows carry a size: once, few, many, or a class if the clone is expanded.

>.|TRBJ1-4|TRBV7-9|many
CASSRDGATNEKLFF
TGCGCCAGCAGCCGGGACGGCGCAACTAATGAAAAACTGTTTTTT
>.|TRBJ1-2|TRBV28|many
CASSFGAPYGYTF
TGTGCCAGCAGTTTCGGGGCGCCCTATGGCTACACCTTC
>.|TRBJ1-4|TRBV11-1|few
CASSSGSNNEKLFF
TGTGCCAGCTCCTCGGGCTCCAATAATGAAAAACTGTTTTTT
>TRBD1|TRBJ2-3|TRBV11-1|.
CASSSDRGFTDTQYF
TGTGCCAGCAGCTCCGACAGGGGGTTCACAGATACGCAGTATTTT
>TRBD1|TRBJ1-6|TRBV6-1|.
CASKPWDRGRGSPLHF
TGTGCCAGCAAACCCTGGGACAGGGGACGAGGATCACCCCTCCACTTT
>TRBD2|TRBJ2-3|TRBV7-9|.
CASSARLAGSTDTQYF
TGTGCCAGCAGCGCTCGACTAGCGGGGTCCACAGATACGCAGTATTTT
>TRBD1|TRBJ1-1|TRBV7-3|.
CASSFDSQTGRSTEAFF
TGTGCCAGCAGCTTCGACTCACAGACAGGGCGGAGCACTGAAGCCTTCTTT
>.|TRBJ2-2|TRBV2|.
CASSVSSAHGELFF
TGTGCCAGCAGTGTTTCGTCGGCTCACGGGGAGCTGTTTTTT
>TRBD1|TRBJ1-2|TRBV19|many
CASTLTGKLGYTF
TGTGCCAGTACTTTGACAGGGAAGTTGGGCTACACCTTC
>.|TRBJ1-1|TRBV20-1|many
CSARDPRGGMNTEAFF
TGCAGTGCTAGAGACCCCCGGGGGGGAATGAACACTGAAGCTTTCTTT
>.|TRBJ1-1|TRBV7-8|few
CASSLNVGPRAANTEAFF
TGTGCCAGCAGCTTAAACGTAGGCCCCCGCGCCGCGAACACTGAAGCTTTCTTT
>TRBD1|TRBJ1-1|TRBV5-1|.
CASSSGTGLAEAFF
TGCGCCAGCAGCTCCGGGACAGGGCTGGCTGAAGCTTTCTTT
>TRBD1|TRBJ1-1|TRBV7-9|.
CASSLAGGYLNTEAFF
TGTGCCAGCAGCTTGGCAGGGGGCTATCTGAACACTGAAGCTTTCTTT
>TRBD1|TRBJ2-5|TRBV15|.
CATRESGQGIEETQYF
TGTGCCACCAGAGAATCGGGACAGGGGATCGAAGAGACCCAGTACTTC
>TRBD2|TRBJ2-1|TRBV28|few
CASKHTSGRAYNEQFF
TGTGCCAGCAAACATACTAGCGGGAGAGCCTACAATGAGCAGTTCTTC
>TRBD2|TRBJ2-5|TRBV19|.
CASIIRPTSGLQETQYF
TGTGCCAGTATTATACGGCCGACTAGCGGGCTTCAAGAGACCCAGTACTTC
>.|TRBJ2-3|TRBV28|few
CASSTSGGRIADTQYF
TGTGCCAGCAGTACTTCTGGGGGGCGCATAGCAGATACGCAGTATTTT
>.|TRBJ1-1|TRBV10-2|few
CASRMGRTNTEAFF
TGCGCCAGCAGGATGGGACGGACGAACACTGAAGCTTTCTTT
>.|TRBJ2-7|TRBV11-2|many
CASSLVGWGRDEQYF
TGTGCCAGCAGTTTAGTCGGTTGGGGGCGCGACGAGCAGTACTTC
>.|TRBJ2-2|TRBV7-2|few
CASSNRGLSNTGELFF
TGTGCCAGCAGCAACCGCGGGCTCTCTAACACCGGGGAGCTGTTTTTT
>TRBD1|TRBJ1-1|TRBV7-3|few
CASSPRTGSVDTEAFF
TGTGCCAGCAGCCCCCGGACAGGGTCTGTTGACACTGAAGCTTTCTTT
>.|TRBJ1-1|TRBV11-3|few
CASSADLPEAFF
TGTGCCAGCAGCGCCGACCTTCCCGAAGCTTTCTTT
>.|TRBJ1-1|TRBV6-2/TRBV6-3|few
CASSYSIGVREGTEAFF
TGTGCCAGCAGTTACTCGATCGGGGTACGGGAAGGCACTGAAGCTTTCTTT
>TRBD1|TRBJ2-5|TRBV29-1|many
CSVVTGGFRETQYF
TGCAGCGTTGTAACAGGGGGCTTTCGGGAGACCCAGTACTTC
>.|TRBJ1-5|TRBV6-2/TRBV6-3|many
CASNWLDSNQPQHF
TGTGCCAGCAACTGGCTTGATAGCAATCAGCCCCAGCATTTT